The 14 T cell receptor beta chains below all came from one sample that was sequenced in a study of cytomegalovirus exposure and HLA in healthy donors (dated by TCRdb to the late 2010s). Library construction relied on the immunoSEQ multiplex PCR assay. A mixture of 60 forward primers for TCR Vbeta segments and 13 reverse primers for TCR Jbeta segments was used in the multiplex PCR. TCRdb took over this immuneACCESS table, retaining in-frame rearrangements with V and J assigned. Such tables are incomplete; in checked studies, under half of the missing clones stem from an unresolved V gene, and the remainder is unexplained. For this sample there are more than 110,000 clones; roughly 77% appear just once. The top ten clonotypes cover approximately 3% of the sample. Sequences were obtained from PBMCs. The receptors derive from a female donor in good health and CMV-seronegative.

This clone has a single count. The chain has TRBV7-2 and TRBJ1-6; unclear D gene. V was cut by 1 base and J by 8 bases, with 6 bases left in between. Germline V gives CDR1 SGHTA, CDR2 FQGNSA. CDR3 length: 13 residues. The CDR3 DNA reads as TGTGCCAGCAGCTTAGATGGCTATTCACCCCTCCACTTT. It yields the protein CASSLDGYSPLHF.

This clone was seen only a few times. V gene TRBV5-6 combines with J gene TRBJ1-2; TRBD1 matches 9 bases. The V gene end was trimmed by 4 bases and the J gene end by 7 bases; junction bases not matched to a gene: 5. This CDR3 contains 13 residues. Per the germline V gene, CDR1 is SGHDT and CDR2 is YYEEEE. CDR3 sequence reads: CASSRDRVGGYTF. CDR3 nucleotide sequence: TGTGCCAGCAGCCGGGACAGGGTTGGTGGCTACACCTTC.

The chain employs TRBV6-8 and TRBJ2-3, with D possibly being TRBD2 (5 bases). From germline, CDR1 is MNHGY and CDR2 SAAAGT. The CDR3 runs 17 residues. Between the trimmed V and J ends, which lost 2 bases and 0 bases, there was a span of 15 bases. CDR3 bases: TGTGCCAGCAGTTACACTAGAGGGAGCGCTAGCACAGATACGCAGTATTTT. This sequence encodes CASSYTRGSASTDTQYF.

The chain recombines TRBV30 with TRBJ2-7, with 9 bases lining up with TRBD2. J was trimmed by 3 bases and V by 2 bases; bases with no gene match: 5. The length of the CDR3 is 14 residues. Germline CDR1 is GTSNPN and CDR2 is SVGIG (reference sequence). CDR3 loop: CAWSPGLAIYEQYF. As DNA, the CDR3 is TGTGCCTGGAGTCCGGGACTAGCTATCTACGAGCAGTACTTC.

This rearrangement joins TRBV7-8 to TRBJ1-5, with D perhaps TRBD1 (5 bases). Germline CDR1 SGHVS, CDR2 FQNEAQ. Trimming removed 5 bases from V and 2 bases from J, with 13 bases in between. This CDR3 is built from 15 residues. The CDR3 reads CASSTTPRGNQPQHF. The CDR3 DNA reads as TGTGCCAGCAGCACCACGCCCAGGGGCAATCAGCCCCAGCATTTT.

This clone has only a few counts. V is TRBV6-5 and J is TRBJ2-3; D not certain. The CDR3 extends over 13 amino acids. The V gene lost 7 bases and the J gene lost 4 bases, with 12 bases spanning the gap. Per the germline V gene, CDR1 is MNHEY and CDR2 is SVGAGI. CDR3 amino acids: CASTPRVADTQYF. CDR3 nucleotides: TGTGCCAGCACCCCCCGGGTGGCAGATACGCAGTATTTT.

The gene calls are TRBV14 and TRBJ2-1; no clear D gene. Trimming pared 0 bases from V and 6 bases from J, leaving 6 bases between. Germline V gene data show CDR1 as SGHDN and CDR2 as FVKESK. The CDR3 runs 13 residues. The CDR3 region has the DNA TGTGCCAGCAGCCAAGAGATGAGCAATGAGCAGTTCTTC. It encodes CASSQEMSNEQFF.

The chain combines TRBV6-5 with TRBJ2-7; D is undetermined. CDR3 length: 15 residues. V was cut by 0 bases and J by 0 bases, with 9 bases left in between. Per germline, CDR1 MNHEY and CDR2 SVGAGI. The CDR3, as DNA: TGTGCCAGCAGTTACTCGATGGCATACTCCTACGAGCAGTACTTC. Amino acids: CASSYSMAYSYEQYF.

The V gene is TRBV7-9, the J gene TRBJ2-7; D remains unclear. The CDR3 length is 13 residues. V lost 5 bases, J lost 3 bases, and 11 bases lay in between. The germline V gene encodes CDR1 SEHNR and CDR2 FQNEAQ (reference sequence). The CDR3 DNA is TGTGCCAGCAGCCGATTAACGGGCTACGAGCAGTACTTC. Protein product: CASSRLTGYEQYF.

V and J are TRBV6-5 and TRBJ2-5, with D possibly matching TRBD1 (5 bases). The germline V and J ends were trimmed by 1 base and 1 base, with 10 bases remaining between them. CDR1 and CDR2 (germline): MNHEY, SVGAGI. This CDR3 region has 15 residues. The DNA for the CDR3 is TGTGCCAGCAGTTACTTCGACAGTATCCAAGAGACCCAGTACTTC. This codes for CASSYFDSIQETQYF.

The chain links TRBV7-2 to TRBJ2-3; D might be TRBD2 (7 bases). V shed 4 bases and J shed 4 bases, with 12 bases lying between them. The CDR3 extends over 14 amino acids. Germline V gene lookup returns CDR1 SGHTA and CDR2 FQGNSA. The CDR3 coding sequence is TGTGCCAGCAGCTCCGGGGGGCCCCCAGATACGCAGTATTTT. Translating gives CASSSGGPPDTQYF.

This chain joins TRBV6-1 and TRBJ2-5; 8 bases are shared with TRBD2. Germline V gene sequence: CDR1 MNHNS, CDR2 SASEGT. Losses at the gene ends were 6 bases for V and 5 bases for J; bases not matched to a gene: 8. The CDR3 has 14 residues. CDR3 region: CASSPSGGLETQYF. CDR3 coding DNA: TGTGCCAGCAGCCCTTCGGGGGGGTTGGAGACCCAGTACTTC.

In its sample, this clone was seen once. CDR3 sequence reads: CASRGQRVGEKLFF. The CDR3 DNA is TGTGCCAGCAGGGGACAGAGGGTGGGAGAAAAACTGTTTTTT. The rearrangement uses TRBV28 and TRBJ1-4, with 7 positions matching TRBD1. The CDR3 is 14 residues long. The germline gives CDR1 MDHEN, CDR2 SYDVKM. V lost 6 bases, J lost 8 bases, and 9 bases stayed unmatched.

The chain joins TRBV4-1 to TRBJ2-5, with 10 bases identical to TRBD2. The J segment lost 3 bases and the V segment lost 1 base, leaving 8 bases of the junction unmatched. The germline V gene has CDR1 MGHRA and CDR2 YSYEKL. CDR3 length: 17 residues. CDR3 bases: TGCGCCAGCAGCCAAGGGGGCCTAGCGGGAGAAGAAGAGACCCAGTACTTC. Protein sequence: CASSQGGLAGEEETQYF.